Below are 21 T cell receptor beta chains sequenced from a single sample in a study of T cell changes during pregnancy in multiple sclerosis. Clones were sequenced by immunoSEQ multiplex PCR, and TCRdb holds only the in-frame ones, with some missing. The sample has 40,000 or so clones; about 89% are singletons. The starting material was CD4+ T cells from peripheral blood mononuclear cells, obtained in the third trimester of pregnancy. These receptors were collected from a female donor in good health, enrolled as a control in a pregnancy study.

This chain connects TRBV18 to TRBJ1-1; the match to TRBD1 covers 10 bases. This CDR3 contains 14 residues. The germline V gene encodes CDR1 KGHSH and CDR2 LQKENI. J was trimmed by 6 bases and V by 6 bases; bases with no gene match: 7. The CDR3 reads CASSPLDRGAEAFF. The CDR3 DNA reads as TGTGCCAGCTCCCCTTTGGACAGGGGGGCTGAAGCTTTCTTT.

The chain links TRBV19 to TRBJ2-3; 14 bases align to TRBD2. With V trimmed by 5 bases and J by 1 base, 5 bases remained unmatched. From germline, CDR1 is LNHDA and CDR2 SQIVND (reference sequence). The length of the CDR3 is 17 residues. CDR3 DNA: TGTGCCAGTAGTTTGGGACTAGCGGGAGTTGGCACAGATACGCAGTATTTT. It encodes CASSLGLAGVGTDTQYF.

The CDR3 nucleotides read TGTGCCAGCAGCCCGGAGGCCCCTACCGTGCAGTTCTTC. Translation gives CASSPEAPTVQFF. The J gene is TRBJ2-1, the V gene TRBV7-2, with D possibly TRBD2 on 5 matching bases. V was clipped by 5 bases and J by 12 bases, with 17 bases between them. This CDR3 has 13 amino acids. Germline V gene data show CDR1 as SGHTA and CDR2 as FQGNSA.

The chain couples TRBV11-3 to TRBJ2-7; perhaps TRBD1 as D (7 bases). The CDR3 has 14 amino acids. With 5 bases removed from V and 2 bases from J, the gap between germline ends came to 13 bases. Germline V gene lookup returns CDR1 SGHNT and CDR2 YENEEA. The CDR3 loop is CASSPGGLPYEQYF. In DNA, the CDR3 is TGTGCCAGCAGCCCAGGGGGGCTCCCCTACGAGCAGTACTTC.

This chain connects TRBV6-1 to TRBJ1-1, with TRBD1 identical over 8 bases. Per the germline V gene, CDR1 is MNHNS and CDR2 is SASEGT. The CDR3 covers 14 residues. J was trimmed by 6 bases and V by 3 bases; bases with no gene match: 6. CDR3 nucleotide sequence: TGTGCCAGCAGTGACCCACTGGGACAGGCTGAAGCTTTCTTT. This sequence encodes CASSDPLGQAEAFF.

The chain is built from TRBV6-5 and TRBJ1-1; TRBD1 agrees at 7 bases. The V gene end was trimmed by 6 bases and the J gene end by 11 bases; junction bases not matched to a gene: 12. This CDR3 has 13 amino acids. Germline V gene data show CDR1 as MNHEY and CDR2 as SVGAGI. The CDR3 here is CASSFFSGGEAFF. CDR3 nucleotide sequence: TGTGCCAGCAGCTTCTTTTCAGGGGGAGAGGCTTTCTTT.

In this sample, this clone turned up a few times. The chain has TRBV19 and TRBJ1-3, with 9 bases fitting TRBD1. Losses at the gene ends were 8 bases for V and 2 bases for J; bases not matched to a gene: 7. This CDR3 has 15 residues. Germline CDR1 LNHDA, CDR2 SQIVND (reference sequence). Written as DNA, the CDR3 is TGTGCCAGTCGGGACAGGGTAAGAACTGGAAACACCATATATTTT. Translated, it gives CASRDRVRTGNTIYF.

The DNA for the CDR3 is TGTGCCAGTAGTATAGTGGCCCAATCCCCCTACGAGCAGTACTTC. It encodes CASSIVAQSPYEQYF. V usage is TRBV19 and J usage is TRBJ2-7; D not resolved. V lost 1 base, J lost 2 bases, and 12 bases lay in between. Germline V gives CDR1 LNHDA, CDR2 SQIVND (reference sequence). The CDR3 is made up of 15 amino acids.

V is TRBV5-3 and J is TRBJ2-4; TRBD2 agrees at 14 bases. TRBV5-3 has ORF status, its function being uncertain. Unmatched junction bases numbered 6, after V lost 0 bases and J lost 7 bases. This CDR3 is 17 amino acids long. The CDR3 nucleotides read TGTGCCAGAAGCTTGGGACTAGCGGGAGGGAACGGGAACATTCAGTACTTC. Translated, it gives CARSLGLAGGNGNIQYF.

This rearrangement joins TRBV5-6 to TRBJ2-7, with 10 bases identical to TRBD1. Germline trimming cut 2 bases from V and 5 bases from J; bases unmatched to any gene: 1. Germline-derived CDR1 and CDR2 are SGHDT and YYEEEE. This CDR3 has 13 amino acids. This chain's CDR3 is CASSFGTGDEQYF. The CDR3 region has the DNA TGTGCCAGCAGCTTCGGGACAGGGGACGAGCAGTACTTC.

CDR3 in amino acids: CASSWAGGETQYF. CDR3 bases: TGCGCCAGCAGCTGGGCGGGAGGGGAGACCCAGTACTTC. The chain combines TRBV5-1 with TRBJ2-5; 9 nucleotides agree with TRBD2. The CDR3 contains 13 residues. J lost 5 bases, V lost 3 bases, and 2 bases had no gene match. CDR1 and CDR2 from the germline V gene are SGHRS and YFSETQ. The whole variable domain, remainder taken from reference TRBV5-1 and TRBJ2-5, is KAGVTQTPRYLIKTRGQQVTLSCSPISGHRSVSWYQQTPGQGLQFLFEYFSETQRNKGNFPGRFSGRQFSNSRSEMNVSTLELGDSALYLCASSWAGGETQYFGPGTRLLVL.

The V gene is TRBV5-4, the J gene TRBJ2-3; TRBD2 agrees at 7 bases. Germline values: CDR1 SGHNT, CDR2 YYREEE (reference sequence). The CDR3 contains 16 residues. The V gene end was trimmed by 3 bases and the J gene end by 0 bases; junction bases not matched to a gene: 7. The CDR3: CASSSAAGVSTDTQYF. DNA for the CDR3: TGTGCCAGCAGCTCGGCCGCGGGAGTGAGCACAGATACGCAGTATTTT.

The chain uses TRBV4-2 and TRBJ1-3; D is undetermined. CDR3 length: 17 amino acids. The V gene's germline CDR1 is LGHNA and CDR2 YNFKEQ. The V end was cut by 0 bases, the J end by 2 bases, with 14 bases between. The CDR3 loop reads CASSQDSVGRTGNTIYF. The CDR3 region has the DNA TGTGCCAGCAGCCAAGATTCGGTAGGGAGGACTGGAAACACCATATATTTT.

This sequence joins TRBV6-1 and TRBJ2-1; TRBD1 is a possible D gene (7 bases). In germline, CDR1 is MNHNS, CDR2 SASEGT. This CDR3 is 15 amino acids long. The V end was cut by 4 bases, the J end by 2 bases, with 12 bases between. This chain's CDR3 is CASSVVRGAYNEQFF. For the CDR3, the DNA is TGTGCCAGCAGTGTTGTCAGGGGGGCCTACAATGAGCAGTTCTTC.

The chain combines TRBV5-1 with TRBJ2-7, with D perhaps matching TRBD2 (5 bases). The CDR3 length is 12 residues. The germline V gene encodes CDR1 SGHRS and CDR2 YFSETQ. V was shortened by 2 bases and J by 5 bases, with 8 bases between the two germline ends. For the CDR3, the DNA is TGCGCCAGCAGCTTCACCGGGGACGAGCAGTACTTC. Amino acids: CASSFTGDEQYF.

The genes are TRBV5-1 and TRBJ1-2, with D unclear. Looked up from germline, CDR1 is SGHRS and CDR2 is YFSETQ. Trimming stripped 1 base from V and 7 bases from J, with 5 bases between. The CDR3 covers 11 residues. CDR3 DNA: TGCGCCAGCAGCTTGTCCGGTGGCTACACCTTC. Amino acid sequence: CASSLSGGYTF.

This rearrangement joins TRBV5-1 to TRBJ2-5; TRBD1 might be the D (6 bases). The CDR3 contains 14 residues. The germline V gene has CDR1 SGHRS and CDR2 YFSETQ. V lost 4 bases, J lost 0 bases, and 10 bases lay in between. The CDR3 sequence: CASSNTGNQETQYF. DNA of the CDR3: TGCGCCAGCAGCAACACAGGGAACCAAGAGACCCAGTACTTC.

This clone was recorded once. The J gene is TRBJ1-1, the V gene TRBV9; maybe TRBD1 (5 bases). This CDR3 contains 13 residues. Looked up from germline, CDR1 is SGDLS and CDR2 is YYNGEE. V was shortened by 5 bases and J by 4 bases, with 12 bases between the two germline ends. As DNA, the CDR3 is TGTGCCAGCAGTTGGGGGGGAGGCACTGAAGCTTTCTTT. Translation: CASSWGGGTEAFF.

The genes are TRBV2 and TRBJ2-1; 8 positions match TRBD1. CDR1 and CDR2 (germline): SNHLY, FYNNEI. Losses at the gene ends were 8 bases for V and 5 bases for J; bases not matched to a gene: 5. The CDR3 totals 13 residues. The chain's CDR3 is CASLRDRNNEQFF. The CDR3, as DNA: TGTGCCAGCCTCCGGGACAGGAACAATGAGCAGTTCTTC.

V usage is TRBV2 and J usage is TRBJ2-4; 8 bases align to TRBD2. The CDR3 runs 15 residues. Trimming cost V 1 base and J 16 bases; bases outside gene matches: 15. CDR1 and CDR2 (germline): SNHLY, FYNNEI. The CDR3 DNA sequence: TGTGCCAGCAGTGAAGATCCCCGGGAGGGCCGAAAATCATACTTC. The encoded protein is CASSEDPREGRKSYF.

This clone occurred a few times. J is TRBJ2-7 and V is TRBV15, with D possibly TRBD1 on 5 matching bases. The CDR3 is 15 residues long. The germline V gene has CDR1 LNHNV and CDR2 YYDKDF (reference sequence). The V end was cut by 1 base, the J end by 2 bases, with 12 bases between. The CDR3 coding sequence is TGTGCCACCAGCAGAGGAGCCCAGGGAACCTACGAGCAGTACTTC. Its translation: CATSRGAQGTYEQYF.